These T cell receptor beta chains were read from a single sample in a study of blood T cell repertoires in COVID-19. Profiling relied on immunoSEQ multiplex PCR, and the TCRdb table lists in-frame clones only, not all of them. Here the sample spans a few hundred thousand clones, around 81% being singletons. The sequenced material came from PBMCs or T cells enriched from blood (not recorded which). The receptors here all came from a man between 50 and 59 years old who had recovered from COVID-19. Each CDR3 is given with its conserved first and last residue. Fields, in order: J gene, D gene, clone size, V gene, CDR3 DNA, CDR3 protein. The D gene is left open where the match is weak. Clone size appears in some rows only: once, few, many, or a class for an expanded clone.

J gene: TRBJ2-7
D gene: .
clone size: .
V gene: TRBV21-1
CDR3 DNA: TGTGCCAGCAGCCCCCGGGACTACTACGAGCAGTACTTC
CDR3 protein: CASSPRDYYEQYF

J gene: TRBJ2-3
D gene: .
clone size: .
V gene: TRBV29-1
CDR3 DNA: TGCAGCGCATTCTGGGGGGACCAAACGCAGTATTTT
CDR3 protein: CSAFWGDQTQYF

J gene: TRBJ1-1
D gene: .
clone size: .
V gene: TRBV12-5
CDR3 DNA: TGTGCTAGTGGGGTCGGGGGTGCGAACACTGAAGCTTTCTTT
CDR3 protein: CASGVGGANTEAFF

J gene: TRBJ1-5
D gene: .
clone size: .
V gene: TRBV29-1
CDR3 DNA: TGCAGCGTTGCGCCGGGTAGCAATCAGCCCCAGCATTTT
CDR3 protein: CSVAPGSNQPQHF

J gene: TRBJ2-7
D gene: .
clone size: .
V gene: TRBV3-1/TRBV3-2
CDR3 DNA: TGTGCCAGCAGCCTTCGGGCCTACGAGCAGTACTTC
CDR3 protein: CASSLRAYEQYF

J gene: TRBJ1-6
D gene: .
clone size: .
V gene: TRBV19
CDR3 DNA: TGTGCCAGTACCCGTAGCTCCTATAATTCACCCCTCCACTTT
CDR3 protein: CASTRSSYNSPLHF

J gene: TRBJ1-1
D gene: .
clone size: .
V gene: TRBV7-9
CDR3 DNA: TGTGCCAGCAGCTCCGACTCTGCGAACACTGAAGCTTTCTTT
CDR3 protein: CASSSDSANTEAFF

J gene: TRBJ2-3
D gene: TRBD2
clone size: .
V gene: TRBV27
CDR3 DNA: TGTGCCAGCCGGACTAGCGGCACAGATACGCAGTATTTT
CDR3 protein: CASRTSGTDTQYF

J gene: TRBJ2-5
D gene: .
clone size: .
V gene: TRBV13
CDR3 DNA: TGTGCCAGCAGCCTGCCCCGAGGGCGGGAGACCCAGTACTTC
CDR3 protein: CASSLPRGRETQYF

J gene: TRBJ2-3
D gene: TRBD1
clone size: .
V gene: TRBV3-1/TRBV3-2
CDR3 DNA: TGTGCCAGCAGCCACCCGGGACAGGTCCGGGCTAGCACAGATACGCAGTATTTT
CDR3 protein: CASSHPGQVRASTDTQYF

J gene: TRBJ1-1
D gene: .
clone size: .
V gene: TRBV3-1/TRBV3-2
CDR3 DNA: TGTGCCAGCAGCCCGACTAGGAGGGATCGAGCTTTCTTT
CDR3 protein: CASSPTRRDRAFF

J gene: TRBJ2-1
D gene: TRBD2
clone size: .
V gene: TRBV28
CDR3 DNA: TGTGCCAGCAGTTCGATCGGTAGCGGGAGGTCGTACAATGAGCAGTTCTTC
CDR3 protein: CASSSIGSGRSYNEQFF

J gene: TRBJ2-7
D gene: TRBD1
clone size: few
V gene: TRBV7-8
CDR3 DNA: TGTGCCAGCAGCTTAGGGACAGGGATCTACGAGCAGTACTTC
CDR3 protein: CASSLGTGIYEQYF

J gene: TRBJ1-5
D gene: TRBD1
clone size: .
V gene: TRBV24-1
CDR3 DNA: TGTGCCACCAGTTCAGGGGGAACAACTGCCCAGCATTTT
CDR3 protein: CATSSGGTTAQHF

J gene: TRBJ1-2
D gene: .
clone size: .
V gene: TRBV6-2/TRBV6-3
CDR3 DNA: TGTGCCAGCAGTTACACTTCTCATGGCTACACCTTC
CDR3 protein: CASSYTSHGYTF

J gene: TRBJ2-6
D gene: .
clone size: few
V gene: TRBV30
CDR3 DNA: TGTGCCTGGAGTTTTTTGAGCTCTGGGGCCAACGTCCTGACTTTC
CDR3 protein: CAWSFLSSGANVLTF

J gene: TRBJ1-2
D gene: .
clone size: .
V gene: TRBV2
CDR3 DNA: TGTGCCAGCAGTGAGGCAAACAGAAACTATGGCTACACCTTC
CDR3 protein: CASSEANRNYGYTF

J gene: TRBJ1-3
D gene: .
clone size: .
V gene: TRBV7-9
CDR3 DNA: TGTGCCAGCAGCTTAGGACAGGGAAACACCATATATTTT
CDR3 protein: CASSLGQGNTIYF

J gene: TRBJ2-5
D gene: .
clone size: .
V gene: TRBV24-1
CDR3 DNA: TGTGCCACCAGTGATGACGGGATTGGGACCCAGTACTTC
CDR3 protein: CATSDDGIGTQYF

J gene: TRBJ2-7
D gene: .
clone size: .
V gene: TRBV6-2/TRBV6-3
CDR3 DNA: TGTGCCAGCAGTTACCCATGGGTTCAGGGGAACTACGAGCAGTACTTC
CDR3 protein: CASSYPWVQGNYEQYF

J gene: TRBJ2-3
D gene: TRBD1
clone size: .
V gene: TRBV4-3
CDR3 DNA: TGCGCCAGCAGCCAGCTTGACCTGAAATCCGGGACAGGGAGCACAGATACGCAGTATTTT
CDR3 protein: CASSQLDLKSGTGSTDTQYF

J gene: TRBJ1-2
D gene: .
clone size: .
V gene: TRBV21-1
CDR3 DNA: TGTGCCAGCAGCAAAAAAGCGAGTGGCTACACCTTC
CDR3 protein: CASSKKASGYTF

J gene: TRBJ1-6
D gene: TRBD1
clone size: .
V gene: TRBV11-2
CDR3 DNA: TGTGCCAGCAGCTTAGGACTGGGGACAGGGATTTCACCCCTCCACTTT
CDR3 protein: CASSLGLGTGISPLHF

J gene: TRBJ2-1
D gene: .
clone size: .
V gene: TRBV12-3/TRBV12-4
CDR3 DNA: TGTGCCAGCAGCGTAGCCCCGAACAATGAGCAGTTCTTC
CDR3 protein: CASSVAPNNEQFF

J gene: TRBJ1-5
D gene: TRBD1
clone size: .
V gene: TRBV15
CDR3 DNA: TGTGCCACCTGCCTGGACAGGGGCAATCAGCCCCAGCATTTT
CDR3 protein: CATCLDRGNQPQHF

J gene: TRBJ2-1
D gene: .
clone size: .
V gene: TRBV20-1
CDR3 DNA: TGCAGTGCTAGTATCCTAGGGGATAAGGGGGATGAGCAGTTCTTC
CDR3 protein: CSASILGDKGDEQFF

J gene: TRBJ1-5
D gene: .
clone size: few
V gene: TRBV28
CDR3 DNA: TGTGCCAGCAGTTCTGACAGGCATAGCAATCAGCCCCAGCATTTT
CDR3 protein: CASSSDRHSNQPQHF

J gene: TRBJ2-3
D gene: .
clone size: .
V gene: TRBV6-2/TRBV6-3
CDR3 DNA: TGTGCCAGCAGTTACGGGGCGGGAAGCACAGATACGCAGTATTTT
CDR3 protein: CASSYGAGSTDTQYF

J gene: TRBJ1-1
D gene: .
clone size: .
V gene: TRBV9
CDR3 DNA: TGTGCCAGCAGCATTTCTCAGGGAGGCACTGAAGCTTTCTTT
CDR3 protein: CASSISQGGTEAFF

J gene: TRBJ2-1
D gene: .
clone size: once
V gene: TRBV19
CDR3 DNA: TGTGCCAGTAGTACTGGGGGGAGTTTCAATGAGCAGTTCTTC
CDR3 protein: CASSTGGSFNEQFF

J gene: TRBJ2-7
D gene: TRBD2
clone size: .
V gene: TRBV15
CDR3 DNA: TGTGCCACCAGCAGAGATCGGGTGGTAGGGGAGGGGTACTTC
CDR3 protein: CATSRDRVVGEGYF

J gene: TRBJ2-2
D gene: .
clone size: few
V gene: TRBV5-6
CDR3 DNA: TGTGCCAGCAGCTTGAGACTAGAAAACACCGGGGAGCTGTTTTTT
CDR3 protein: CASSLRLENTGELFF

J gene: TRBJ1-1
D gene: .
clone size: .
V gene: TRBV19
CDR3 DNA: TGTGCCAGTAGTAAACAGGGAATCACTGAAGCTTTCTTT
CDR3 protein: CASSKQGITEAFF

J gene: TRBJ2-1
D gene: .
clone size: .
V gene: TRBV29-1
CDR3 DNA: TGCAGCGTTGACGGGTTTCGAGATGAGCAGTTCTTC
CDR3 protein: CSVDGFRDEQFF

J gene: TRBJ2-2
D gene: .
clone size: .
V gene: TRBV18
CDR3 DNA: TGTGCCAGCTCACCACCTTCTTTCCCCACCGGGGAGCTGTTTTTT
CDR3 protein: CASSPPSFPTGELFF

J gene: TRBJ1-1
D gene: .
clone size: .
V gene: TRBV19
CDR3 DNA: TGTGCCAGTAGTAGGGGCAAATCGGGGAACACTGAAGCTTTCTTT
CDR3 protein: CASSRGKSGNTEAFF

J gene: TRBJ1-5
D gene: TRBD1
clone size: .
V gene: TRBV19
CDR3 DNA: TGTGCCAGTAGTATGTTTTCCCCTGGGACAGGGAGTGGCAATCAGCCCCAGCATTTT
CDR3 protein: CASSMFSPGTGSGNQPQHF

J gene: TRBJ1-2
D gene: TRBD1
clone size: .
V gene: TRBV5-4
CDR3 DNA: TGTGCCAGCAGCTTGGTTGCAGGGGGATCCTATGGCTACACCTTC
CDR3 protein: CASSLVAGGSYGYTF

J gene: TRBJ1-2
D gene: .
clone size: .
V gene: TRBV18
CDR3 DNA: TGTGCCAGCTCAGCGAGCGAGAACTATGGCTACACCTTC
CDR3 protein: CASSASENYGYTF

J gene: TRBJ1-3
D gene: TRBD1
clone size: .
V gene: TRBV7-2
CDR3 DNA: TGTGCCAGCAGCACCCGACAGGGGCCAGACTCTGGAAACACCATATATTTT
CDR3 protein: CASSTRQGPDSGNTIYF

J gene: TRBJ1-5
D gene: .
clone size: .
V gene: TRBV18
CDR3 DNA: TGTGCCAGCTCACCAGAGAAACAGCCCCAGCATTTT
CDR3 protein: CASSPEKQPQHF

J gene: TRBJ2-5
D gene: .
clone size: .
V gene: TRBV7-9
CDR3 DNA: TGTGCCAGCAGCTTAGGGCAGGGCGTAGAGACCCAGTACTTC
CDR3 protein: CASSLGQGVETQYF

J gene: TRBJ2-1
D gene: TRBD1
clone size: few
V gene: TRBV27
CDR3 DNA: TGTGCCAGCAGTATACAGGGGGCTGGATCCTACAATGAGCAGTTCTTC
CDR3 protein: CASSIQGAGSYNEQFF

J gene: TRBJ1-2
D gene: .
clone size: few
V gene: TRBV19
CDR3 DNA: TGTGCCAGTAGTCCTCAGACAGGTTTAGCCTATGGCTACACCTTC
CDR3 protein: CASSPQTGLAYGYTF

J gene: TRBJ2-3
D gene: TRBD2
clone size: .
V gene: TRBV4-2
CDR3 DNA: TGTGCCAGCAGCCAAGACCCTAGCGGGGGTGGGGCCCGAACAGATACGCAGTATTTT
CDR3 protein: CASSQDPSGGGARTDTQYF

J gene: TRBJ2-2
D gene: .
clone size: .
V gene: TRBV5-5
CDR3 DNA: TGTGCCAGCAGCTTGTTCTTGGGGCTTAACACCGGGGAGCTGTTTTTT
CDR3 protein: CASSLFLGLNTGELFF

J gene: TRBJ1-2
D gene: .
clone size: .
V gene: TRBV7-9
CDR3 DNA: TGTGCCAGCAGCCTAAGGAGTGGGAACAGAGGGATTGGCTACACCTTC
CDR3 protein: CASSLRSGNRGIGYTF

J gene: TRBJ1-2
D gene: .
clone size: .
V gene: TRBV9
CDR3 DNA: TGTGCCAGCAGCGTAAGGGGAAAGGATGGCTACACCTTC
CDR3 protein: CASSVRGKDGYTF

J gene: TRBJ2-1
D gene: TRBD2
clone size: .
V gene: TRBV7-9
CDR3 DNA: TGTGCCAGCAGCAATATCCTAAGCGGGGCCTTAAATGAGCAGTTCTTC
CDR3 protein: CASSNILSGALNEQFF

J gene: TRBJ1-3
D gene: .
clone size: .
V gene: TRBV10-3
CDR3 DNA: TGTGCCATCAAAGGGGTCTCTGGAAACACCATATATTTT
CDR3 protein: CAIKGVSGNTIYF

J gene: TRBJ1-4
D gene: .
clone size: once
V gene: TRBV9
CDR3 DNA: TGTGCCAGCACCCCAGGGTTGTTAGGAGAAAAACTGTTTTTT
CDR3 protein: CASTPGLLGEKLFF

J gene: TRBJ1-6
D gene: .
clone size: .
V gene: TRBV5-3
CDR3 DNA: TGTGCCAGACCCGGGATCCAGGATAATTCACCCCTCCACTTT
CDR3 protein: CARPGIQDNSPLHF

J gene: TRBJ2-1
D gene: TRBD1
clone size: once
V gene: TRBV5-1
CDR3 DNA: TGCGCCAGCAGCGGTGGTCGGGACAGACAAAATGAGCAGTTCTTC
CDR3 protein: CASSGGRDRQNEQFF

J gene: TRBJ1-2
D gene: .
clone size: .
V gene: TRBV3-1/TRBV3-2
CDR3 DNA: TGTGCCAGCAGCCAAGTAACTTCAGGGGTGAACTATGGCTACACCTTC
CDR3 protein: CASSQVTSGVNYGYTF

J gene: TRBJ2-3
D gene: TRBD2
clone size: .
V gene: TRBV5-1
CDR3 DNA: TGCGCCAGCAGCTTGCCGGGGGGGCTAAAAGATACGCAGTATTTT
CDR3 protein: CASSLPGGLKDTQYF

J gene: TRBJ1-6
D gene: TRBD1
clone size: .
V gene: TRBV27
CDR3 DNA: TGTGCCAGCAGTTTATGGGACAGGGGCCTAGACTCCTATAATTCACCCCTCCACTTT
CDR3 protein: CASSLWDRGLDSYNSPLHF

J gene: TRBJ2-2
D gene: .
clone size: .
V gene: TRBV6-5
CDR3 DNA: TGTGCCAGCTTACCGGGACACCAAACCGGGGAGCTGTTTTTT
CDR3 protein: CASLPGHQTGELFF

J gene: TRBJ2-2
D gene: .
clone size: .
V gene: TRBV7-3
CDR3 DNA: TGTGCCAGCAGCTTAACTAGTACGAACACCGGGGAGCTGTTTTTT
CDR3 protein: CASSLTSTNTGELFF

J gene: TRBJ1-2
D gene: .
clone size: .
V gene: TRBV5-1
CDR3 DNA: TGCGCCAGCAGCTTGGCAGGGGCGGAAGTTTATGGCTACACCTTC
CDR3 protein: CASSLAGAEVYGYTF

J gene: TRBJ1-2
D gene: .
clone size: .
V gene: TRBV28
CDR3 DNA: TGTGCCGGGGGGGCCGGGGGGTATGGCTACACCTTC
CDR3 protein: CAGGAGGYGYTF